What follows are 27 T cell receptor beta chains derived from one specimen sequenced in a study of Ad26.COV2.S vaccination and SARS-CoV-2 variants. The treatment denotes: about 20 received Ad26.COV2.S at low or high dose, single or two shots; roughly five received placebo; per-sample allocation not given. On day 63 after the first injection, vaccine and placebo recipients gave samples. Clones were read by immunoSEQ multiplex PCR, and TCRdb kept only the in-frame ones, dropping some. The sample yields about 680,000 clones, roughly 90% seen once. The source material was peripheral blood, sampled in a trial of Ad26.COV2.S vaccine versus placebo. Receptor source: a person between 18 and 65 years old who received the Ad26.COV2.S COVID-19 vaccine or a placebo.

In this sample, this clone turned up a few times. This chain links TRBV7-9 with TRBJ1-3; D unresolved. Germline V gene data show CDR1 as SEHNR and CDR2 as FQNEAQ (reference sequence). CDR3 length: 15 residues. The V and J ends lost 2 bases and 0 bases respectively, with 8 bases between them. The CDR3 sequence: CASSLRLNSGNTIYF. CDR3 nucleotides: TGTGCCAGCAGCTTAAGACTCAACTCTGGAAACACCATATATTTT.

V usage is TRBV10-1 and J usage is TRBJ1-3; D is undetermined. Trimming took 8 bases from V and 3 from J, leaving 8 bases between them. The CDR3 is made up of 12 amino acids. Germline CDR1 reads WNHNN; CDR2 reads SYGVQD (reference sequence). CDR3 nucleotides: TGCGCCAGCGCGGAGAATGGAAACACCATATATTTT. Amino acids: CASAENGNTIYF.

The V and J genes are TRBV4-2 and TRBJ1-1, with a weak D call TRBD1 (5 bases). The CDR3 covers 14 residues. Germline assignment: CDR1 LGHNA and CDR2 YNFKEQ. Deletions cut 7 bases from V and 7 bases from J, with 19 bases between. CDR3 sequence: CASKQAGAGIEAFF. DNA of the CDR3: TGTGCCAGCAAGCAAGCCGGGGCCGGGATTGAAGCTTTCTTT.

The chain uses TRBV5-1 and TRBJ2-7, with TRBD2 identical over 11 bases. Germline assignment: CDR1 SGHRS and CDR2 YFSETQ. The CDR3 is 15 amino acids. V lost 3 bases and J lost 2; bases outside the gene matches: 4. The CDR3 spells CASSSGTSGTYEQYF. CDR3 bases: TGCGCCAGCAGCTCGGGGACTAGCGGCACCTACGAGCAGTACTTC.

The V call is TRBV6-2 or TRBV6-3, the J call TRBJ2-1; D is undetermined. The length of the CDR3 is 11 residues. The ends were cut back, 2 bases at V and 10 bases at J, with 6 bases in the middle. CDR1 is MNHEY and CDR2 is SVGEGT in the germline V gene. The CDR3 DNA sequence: TGTGCCAGCAGTTACCTCGAGGAGCAGTTCTTC. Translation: CASSYLEEQFF.

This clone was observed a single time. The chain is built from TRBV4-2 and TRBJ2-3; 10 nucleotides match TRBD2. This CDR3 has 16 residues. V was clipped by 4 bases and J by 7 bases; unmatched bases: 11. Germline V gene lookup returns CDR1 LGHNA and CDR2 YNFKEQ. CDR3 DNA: TGTGCCAGCAGCCGCTCCGGGACTAGCGACCCCCATACGCAGTATTTT. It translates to CASSRSGTSDPHTQYF.

CDR3 residues: CASSPTSGEETQYF. In DNA form, the CDR3 reads TGTGCCAGCTCGCCGACTAGCGGGGAGGAGACCCAGTACTTC. This sequence joins TRBV18 and TRBJ2-5; 11 nucleotides align to TRBD2. Trimming removed 6 bases from V and 5 bases from J; junction bases left unmatched: 5. Germline-derived CDR1 and CDR2 are KGHSH and LQKENI. The CDR3 consists of 14 residues.

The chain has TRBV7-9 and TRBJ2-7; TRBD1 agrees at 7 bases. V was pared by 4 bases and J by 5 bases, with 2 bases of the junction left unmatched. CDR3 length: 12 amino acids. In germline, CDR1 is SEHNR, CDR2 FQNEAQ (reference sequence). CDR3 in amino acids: CASSSTGNEQYF. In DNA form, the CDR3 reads TGTGCCAGCAGCTCGACAGGGAACGAGCAGTACTTC.

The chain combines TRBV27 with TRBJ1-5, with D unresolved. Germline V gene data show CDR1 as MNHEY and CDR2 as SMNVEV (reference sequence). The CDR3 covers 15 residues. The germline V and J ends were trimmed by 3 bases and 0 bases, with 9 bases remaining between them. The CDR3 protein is CASSLGQHSNQPQHF. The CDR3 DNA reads TGTGCCAGCAGTTTGGGTCAGCATAGCAATCAGCCCCAGCATTTT.

For the CDR3, the DNA is TGCGCCAGCAGGGATCCGACTAGCGGGGGCCAAGAGACCCAGTACTTC. Translated, it gives CASRDPTSGGQETQYF. The V call is TRBV10-1, the J call TRBJ2-5, with 12 nucleotides matching TRBD2. This CDR3 has 16 amino acids. With 6 bases clipped from V and 1 base from J, the junction kept 6 bases outside the gene matches. The germline CDR1 and CDR2 sequences are WNHNN and SYGVQD (reference sequence).

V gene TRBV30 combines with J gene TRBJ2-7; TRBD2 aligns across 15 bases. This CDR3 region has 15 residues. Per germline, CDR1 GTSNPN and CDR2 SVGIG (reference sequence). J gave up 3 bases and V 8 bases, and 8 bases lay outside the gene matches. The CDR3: CAATGLAGGLYEQYF. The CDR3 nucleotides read TGTGCCGCCACGGGACTAGCGGGGGGCCTCTACGAGCAGTACTTC.

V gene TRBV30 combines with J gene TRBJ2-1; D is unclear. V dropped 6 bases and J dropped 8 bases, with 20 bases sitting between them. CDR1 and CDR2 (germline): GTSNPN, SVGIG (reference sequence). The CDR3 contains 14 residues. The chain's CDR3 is CACTSELLGYEQFF. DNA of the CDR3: TGTGCCTGCACCTCGGAACTACTCGGGTATGAGCAGTTCTTC.

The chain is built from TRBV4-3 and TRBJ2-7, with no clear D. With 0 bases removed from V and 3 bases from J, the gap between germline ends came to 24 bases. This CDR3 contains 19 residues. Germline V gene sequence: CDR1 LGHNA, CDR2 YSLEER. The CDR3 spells CASSQEWARRHPIGYEQYF. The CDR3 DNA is TGCGCCAGCAGCCAAGAATGGGCCCGACGACACCCCATTGGCTACGAGCAGTACTTC.

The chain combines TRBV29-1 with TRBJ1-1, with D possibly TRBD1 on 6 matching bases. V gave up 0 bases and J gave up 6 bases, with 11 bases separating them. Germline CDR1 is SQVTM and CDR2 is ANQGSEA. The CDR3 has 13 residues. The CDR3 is CSVEEGAGAEAFF. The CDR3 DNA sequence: TGCAGCGTTGAAGAGGGGGCGGGCGCTGAAGCTTTCTTT.

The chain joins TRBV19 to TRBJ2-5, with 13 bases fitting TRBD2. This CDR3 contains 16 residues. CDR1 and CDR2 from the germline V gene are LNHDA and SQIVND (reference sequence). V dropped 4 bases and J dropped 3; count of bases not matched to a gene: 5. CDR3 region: CASSTPGLAGKETQYF. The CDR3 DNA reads TGTGCCAGTAGTACACCGGGACTAGCGGGGAAAGAGACCCAGTACTTC.

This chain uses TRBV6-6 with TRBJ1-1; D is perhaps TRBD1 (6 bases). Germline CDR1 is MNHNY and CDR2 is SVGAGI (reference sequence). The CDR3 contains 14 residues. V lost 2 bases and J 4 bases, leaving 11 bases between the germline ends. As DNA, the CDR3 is TGTGCCAGCAGTTACGGGGGCGGTAGCACTGAAGCTTTCTTT. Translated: CASSYGGGSTEAFF.

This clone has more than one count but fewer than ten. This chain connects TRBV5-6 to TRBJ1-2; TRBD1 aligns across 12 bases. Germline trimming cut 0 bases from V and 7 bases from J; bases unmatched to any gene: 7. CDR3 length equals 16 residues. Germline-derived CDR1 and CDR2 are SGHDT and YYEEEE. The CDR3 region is CASSLGSGTGGSGYTF. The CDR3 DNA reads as TGTGCCAGCAGCTTGGGCTCCGGGACAGGGGGCTCTGGCTACACCTTC. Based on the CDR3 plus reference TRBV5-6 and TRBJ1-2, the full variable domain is DAGVTQSPTHLIKTRGQQVTLRCSPKSGHDTVSWYQQALGQGPQFIFQYYEEEERQRGNFPDRFSGHQFPNYSSELNVNALLLGDSALYLCASSLGSGTGGSGYTFGSGTRLTVV.

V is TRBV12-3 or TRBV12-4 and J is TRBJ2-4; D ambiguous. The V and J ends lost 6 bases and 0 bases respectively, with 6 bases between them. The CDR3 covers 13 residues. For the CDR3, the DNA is TGTGCCAGCAGCCCTCTAGCCAAAAACATTCAGTACTTC. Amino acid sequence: CASSPLAKNIQYF.

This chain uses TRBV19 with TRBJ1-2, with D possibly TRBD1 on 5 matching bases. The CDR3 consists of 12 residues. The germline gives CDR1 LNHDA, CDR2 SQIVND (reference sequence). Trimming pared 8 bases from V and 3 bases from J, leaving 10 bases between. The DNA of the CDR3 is TGTGCCAGTCGAGGGGTTTACTATGGCTACACCTTC. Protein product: CASRGVYYGYTF. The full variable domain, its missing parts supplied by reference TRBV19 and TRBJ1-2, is DGGITQSPKYLFRKEGQNVTLSCEQNLNHDAMYWYRQDPGQGLRLIYYSQIVNDFQKGDIAEGYSVSREKKESFPLTVTSAQKNPTAFYLCASRGVYYGYTFGSGTRLTVV.

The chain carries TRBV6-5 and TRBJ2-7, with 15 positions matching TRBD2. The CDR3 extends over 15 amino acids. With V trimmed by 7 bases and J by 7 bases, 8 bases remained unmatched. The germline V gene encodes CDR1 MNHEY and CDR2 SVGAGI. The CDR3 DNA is TGTGCCAGCAAGAAGGGACTAGCGGGAGGTAGGGAGCAGTACTTC. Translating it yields CASKKGLAGGREQYF.

CDR3 loop: CASYSGGQYQETQYF. Written as DNA, the CDR3 is TGCGCCAGCTACTCCGGGGGCCAGTACCAAGAGACCCAGTACTTC. This chain connects TRBV5-1 to TRBJ2-5; tentatively, D is TRBD1 or TRBD2 (6 bases each). Germline-derived CDR1 and CDR2 are SGHRS and YFSETQ. V lost 7 bases to trimming and J lost 0 bases, with 16 bases between them. The CDR3 has 15 residues.

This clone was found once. The CDR3 is CASSLRVDNQPQHF. CDR3 coding DNA: TGTGCCAGCAGCTTGAGAGTCGACAATCAGCCCCAGCATTTT. J is TRBJ1-5 and V is TRBV5-5, with D unclear. The germline V and J ends were trimmed by 1 base and 3 bases, with 8 bases remaining between them. The CDR3 runs 14 residues. Germline values: CDR1 SGHKS, CDR2 YYEKEE (reference sequence).

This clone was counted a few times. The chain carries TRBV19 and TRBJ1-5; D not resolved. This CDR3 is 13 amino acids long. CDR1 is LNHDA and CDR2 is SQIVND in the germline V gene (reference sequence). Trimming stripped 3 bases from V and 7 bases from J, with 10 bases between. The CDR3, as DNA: TGTGCCAGTAGTATTATAAACGGGCAGCCCCAGCATTTT. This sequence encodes CASSIINGQPQHF.

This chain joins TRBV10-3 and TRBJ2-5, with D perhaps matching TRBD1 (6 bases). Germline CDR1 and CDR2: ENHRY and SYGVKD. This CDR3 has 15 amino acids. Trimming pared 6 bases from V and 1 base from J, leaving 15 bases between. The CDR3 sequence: CAISDSLGAQETQYF. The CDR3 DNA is TGTGCCATCAGCGACAGCCTGGGGGCCCAAGAGACCCAGTACTTC.

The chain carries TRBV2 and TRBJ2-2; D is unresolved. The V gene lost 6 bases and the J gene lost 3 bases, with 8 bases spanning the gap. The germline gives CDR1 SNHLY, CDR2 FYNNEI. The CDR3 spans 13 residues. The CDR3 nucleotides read TGTGCCAGCAGAGAGAAGGACACCGGGGAGCTGTTTTTT. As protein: CASREKDTGELFF.

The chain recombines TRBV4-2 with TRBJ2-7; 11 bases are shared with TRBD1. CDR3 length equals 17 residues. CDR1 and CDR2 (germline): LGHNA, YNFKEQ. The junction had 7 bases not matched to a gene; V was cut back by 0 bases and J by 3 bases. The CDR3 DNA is TGTGCCAGCAGCCAAGATCCCGGGACAGGGGGTGTCTACGAGCAGTACTTC. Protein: CASSQDPGTGGVYEQYF.

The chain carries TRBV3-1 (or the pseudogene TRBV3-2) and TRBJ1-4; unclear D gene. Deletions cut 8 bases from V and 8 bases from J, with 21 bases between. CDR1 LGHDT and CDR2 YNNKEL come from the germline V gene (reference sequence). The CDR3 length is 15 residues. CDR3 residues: CASSGGADFSEKLFF. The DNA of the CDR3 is TGTGCCAGCTCTGGAGGCGCCGATTTTTCAGAAAAACTGTTTTTT.